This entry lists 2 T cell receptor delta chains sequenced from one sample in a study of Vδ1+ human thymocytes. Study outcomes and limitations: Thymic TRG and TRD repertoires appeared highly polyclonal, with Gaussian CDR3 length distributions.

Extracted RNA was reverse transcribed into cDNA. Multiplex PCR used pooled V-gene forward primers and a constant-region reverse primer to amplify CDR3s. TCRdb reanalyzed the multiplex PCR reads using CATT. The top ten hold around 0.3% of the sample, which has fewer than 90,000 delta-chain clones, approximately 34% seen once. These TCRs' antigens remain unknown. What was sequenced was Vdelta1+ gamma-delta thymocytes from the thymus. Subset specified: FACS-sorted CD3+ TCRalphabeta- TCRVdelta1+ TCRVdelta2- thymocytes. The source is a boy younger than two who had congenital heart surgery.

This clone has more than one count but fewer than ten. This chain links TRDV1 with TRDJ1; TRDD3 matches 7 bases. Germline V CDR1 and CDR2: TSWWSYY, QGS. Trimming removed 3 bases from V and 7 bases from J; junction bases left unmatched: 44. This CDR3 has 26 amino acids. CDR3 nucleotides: TGTGCTCTTGGGGATGACCCCACATCCCAACGTCTCAACTTATTTACTGGGGCTGCCAGTACCCCTAAACTCATCTTT. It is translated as CALGDDPTSQRLNLFTGAASTPKLIF.

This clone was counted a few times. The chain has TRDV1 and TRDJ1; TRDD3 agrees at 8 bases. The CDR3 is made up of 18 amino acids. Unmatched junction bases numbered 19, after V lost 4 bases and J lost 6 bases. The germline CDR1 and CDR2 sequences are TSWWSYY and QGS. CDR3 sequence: CALGALPVSLGGCHKLIF. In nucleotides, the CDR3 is TGTGCTCTTGGGGCCCTCCCTGTTTCACTGGGGGGGTGCCATAAACTCATCTTT.